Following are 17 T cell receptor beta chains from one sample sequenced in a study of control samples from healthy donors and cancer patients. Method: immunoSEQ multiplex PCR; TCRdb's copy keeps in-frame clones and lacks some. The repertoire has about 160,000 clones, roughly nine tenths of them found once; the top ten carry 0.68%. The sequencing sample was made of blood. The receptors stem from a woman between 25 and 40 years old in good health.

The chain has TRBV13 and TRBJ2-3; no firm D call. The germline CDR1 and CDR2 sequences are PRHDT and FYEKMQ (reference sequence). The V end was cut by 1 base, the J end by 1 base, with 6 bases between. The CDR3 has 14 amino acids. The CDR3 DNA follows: TGTGCCAGCAGCTTAGCTTACGGCACAGATACGCAGTATTTT. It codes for CASSLAYGTDTQYF. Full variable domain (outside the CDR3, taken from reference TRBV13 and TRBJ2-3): AAGVIQSPRHLIKEKRETATLKCYPIPRHDTVYWYQQGPGQDPQFLISFYEKMQSDKGSIPDRFSAQQFSDYHSELNMSSLELGDSALYFCASSLAYGTDTQYFGPGTRLTVL.

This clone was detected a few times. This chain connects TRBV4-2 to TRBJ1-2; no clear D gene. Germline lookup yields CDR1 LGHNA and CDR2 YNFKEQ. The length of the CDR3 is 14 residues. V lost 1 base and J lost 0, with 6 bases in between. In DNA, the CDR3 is TGTGCCAGCAGCCAAGTGGGAGCTAACTATGGCTACACCTTC. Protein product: CASSQVGANYGYTF.

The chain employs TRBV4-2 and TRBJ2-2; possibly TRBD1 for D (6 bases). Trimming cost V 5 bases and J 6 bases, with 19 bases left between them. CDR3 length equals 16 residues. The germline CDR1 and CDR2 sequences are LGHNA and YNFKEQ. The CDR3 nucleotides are TGTGCCAGCAGCTCAGAACGTGGGGGCGCCCCCGGGGAGCTGTTTTTT. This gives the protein CASSSERGGAPGELFF.

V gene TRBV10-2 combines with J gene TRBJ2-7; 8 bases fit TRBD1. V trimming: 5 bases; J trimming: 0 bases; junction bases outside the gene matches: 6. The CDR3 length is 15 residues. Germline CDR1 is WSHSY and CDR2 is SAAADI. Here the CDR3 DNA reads TGCGCCAGCAGTTTACAGGGGGAAAGCTCCTACGAGCAGTACTTC. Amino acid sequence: CASSLQGESSYEQYF.

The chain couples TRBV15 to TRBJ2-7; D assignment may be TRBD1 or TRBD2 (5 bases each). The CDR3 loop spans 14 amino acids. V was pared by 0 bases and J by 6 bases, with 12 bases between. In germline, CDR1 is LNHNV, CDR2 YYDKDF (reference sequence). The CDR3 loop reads CATSRDRGAVEQYF. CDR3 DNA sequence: TGTGCCACCAGCAGAGATAGAGGGGCAGTCGAGCAGTACTTC.

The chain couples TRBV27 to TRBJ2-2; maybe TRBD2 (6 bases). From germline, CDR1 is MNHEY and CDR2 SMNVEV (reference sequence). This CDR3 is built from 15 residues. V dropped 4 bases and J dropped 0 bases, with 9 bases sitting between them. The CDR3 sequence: CASSWRDPNTGELFF. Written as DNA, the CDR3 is TGTGCCAGCAGTTGGAGGGACCCGAACACCGGGGAGCTGTTTTTT.

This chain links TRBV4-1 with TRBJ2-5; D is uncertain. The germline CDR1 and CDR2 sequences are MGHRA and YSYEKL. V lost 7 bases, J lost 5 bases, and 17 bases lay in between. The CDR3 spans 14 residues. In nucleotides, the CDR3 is TGCGCCAGCAACGCCATGGTGGAAGGGGAGACCCAGTACTTC. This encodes CASNAMVEGETQYF.

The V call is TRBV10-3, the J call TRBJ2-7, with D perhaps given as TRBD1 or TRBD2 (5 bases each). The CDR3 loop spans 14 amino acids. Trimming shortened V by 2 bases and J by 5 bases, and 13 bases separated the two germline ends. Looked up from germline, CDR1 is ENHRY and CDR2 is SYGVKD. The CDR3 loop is CAISEARELNEQYF. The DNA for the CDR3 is TGTGCCATCAGTGAGGCCAGGGAGCTCAACGAGCAGTACTTC.

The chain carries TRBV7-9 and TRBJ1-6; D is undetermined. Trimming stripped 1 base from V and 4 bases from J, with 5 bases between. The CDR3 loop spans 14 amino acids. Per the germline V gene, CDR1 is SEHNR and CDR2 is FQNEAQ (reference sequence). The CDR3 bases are TGTGCCAGCAGCTTAGAACAGTATAATTCACCCCTCCACTTT. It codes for CASSLEQYNSPLHF.

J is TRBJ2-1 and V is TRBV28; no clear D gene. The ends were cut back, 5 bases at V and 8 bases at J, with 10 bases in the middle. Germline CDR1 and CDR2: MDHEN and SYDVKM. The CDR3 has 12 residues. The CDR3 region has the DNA TGTGCCAGCAGTGCACTAAGTTATGAGCAGTTCTTC. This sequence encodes CASSALSYEQFF. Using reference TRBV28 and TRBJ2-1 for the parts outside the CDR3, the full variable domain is DVKVTQSSRYLVKRTGEKVFLECVQDMDHENMFWYRQDPGLGLRLIYFSYDVKMKEKGDIPEGYSVSREKKERFSLILESASTNQTSMYLCASSALSYEQFFGPGTRLTVL.

CDR3 sequence reads: CASSQDQGQGAYEQYF. The CDR3 region has the DNA TGCGCCAGCAGCCAAGATCAGGGACAGGGAGCCTACGAGCAGTACTTC. This chain connects TRBV4-1 to TRBJ2-7; TRBD1 matches at 9 bases. The V segment lost 0 bases and the J segment 2 bases; nucleotides outside the gene matches: 5. This CDR3 contains 16 residues. CDR1 is MGHRA and CDR2 is YSYEKL in the germline V gene.

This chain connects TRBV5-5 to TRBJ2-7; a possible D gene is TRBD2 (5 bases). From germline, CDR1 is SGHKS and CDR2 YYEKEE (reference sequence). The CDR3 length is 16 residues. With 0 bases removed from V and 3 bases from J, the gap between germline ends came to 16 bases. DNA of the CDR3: TGTGCCAGCAGCTTGGCCGTGCTTCTAGCTGGCTACGAGCAGTACTTC. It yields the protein CASSLAVLLAGYEQYF.

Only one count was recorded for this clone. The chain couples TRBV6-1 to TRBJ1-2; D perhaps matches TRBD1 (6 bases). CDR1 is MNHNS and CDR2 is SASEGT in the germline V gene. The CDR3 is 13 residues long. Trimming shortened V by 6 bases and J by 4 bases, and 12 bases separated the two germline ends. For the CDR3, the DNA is TGTGCCAGCAGCCTAGGGGGGGGCTATGGCTACACCTTC. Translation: CASSLGGGYGYTF.

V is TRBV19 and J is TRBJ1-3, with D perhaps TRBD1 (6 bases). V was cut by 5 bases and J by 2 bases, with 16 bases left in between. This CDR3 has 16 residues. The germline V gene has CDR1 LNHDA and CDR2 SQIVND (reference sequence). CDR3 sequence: CASSEAGEKPGNTIYF. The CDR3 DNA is TGTGCCAGTAGTGAGGCAGGGGAGAAGCCTGGAAACACCATATATTTT.

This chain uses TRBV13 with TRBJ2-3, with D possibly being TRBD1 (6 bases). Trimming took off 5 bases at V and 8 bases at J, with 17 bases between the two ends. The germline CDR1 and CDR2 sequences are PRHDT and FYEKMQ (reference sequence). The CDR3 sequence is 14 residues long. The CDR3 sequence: CASSVRGSVTTQYF. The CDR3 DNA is TGTGCCAGCAGCGTCAGGGGATCAGTCACTACGCAGTATTTT.

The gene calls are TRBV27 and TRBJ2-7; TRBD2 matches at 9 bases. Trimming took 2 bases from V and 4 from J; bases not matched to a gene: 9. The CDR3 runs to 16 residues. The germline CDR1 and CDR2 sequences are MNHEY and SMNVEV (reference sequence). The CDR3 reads CASSLGAGGPVYEQYF. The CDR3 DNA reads TGTGCCAGCAGTTTAGGGGCGGGAGGGCCGGTTTACGAGCAGTACTTC.

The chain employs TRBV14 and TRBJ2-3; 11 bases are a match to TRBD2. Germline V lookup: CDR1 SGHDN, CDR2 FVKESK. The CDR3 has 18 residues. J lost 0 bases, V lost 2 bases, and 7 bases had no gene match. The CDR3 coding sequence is TGTGCCAGCAGCCAAACGCGACTAGCGGGACCTAGCACAGATACGCAGTATTTT. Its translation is CASSQTRLAGPSTDTQYF.